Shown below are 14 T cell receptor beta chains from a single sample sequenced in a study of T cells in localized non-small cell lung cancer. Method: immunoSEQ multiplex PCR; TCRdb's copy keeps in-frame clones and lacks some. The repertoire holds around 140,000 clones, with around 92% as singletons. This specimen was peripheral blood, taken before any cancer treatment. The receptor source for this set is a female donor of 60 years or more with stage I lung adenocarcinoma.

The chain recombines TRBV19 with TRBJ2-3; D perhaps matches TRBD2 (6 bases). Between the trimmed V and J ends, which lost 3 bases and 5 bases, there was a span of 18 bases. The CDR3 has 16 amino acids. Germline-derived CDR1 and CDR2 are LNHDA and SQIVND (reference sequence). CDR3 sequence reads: CASSIPLTGVGDTQYF. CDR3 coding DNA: TGTGCCAGTAGTATCCCCCTCACGGGAGTGGGAGATACGCAGTATTTT.

For the CDR3, the DNA is TGTGCCAGTACTAGGACAGGGGCGAACACTGAAGCTTTCTTT. Protein: CASTRTGANTEAFF. This chain links TRBV19 with TRBJ1-1; TRBD1 matches at 9 bases. This CDR3 contains 14 residues. CDR1 LNHDA and CDR2 SQIVND come from the germline V gene (reference sequence). V lost 7 bases to trimming and J lost 1 base; unmatched junction nucleotides: 4.

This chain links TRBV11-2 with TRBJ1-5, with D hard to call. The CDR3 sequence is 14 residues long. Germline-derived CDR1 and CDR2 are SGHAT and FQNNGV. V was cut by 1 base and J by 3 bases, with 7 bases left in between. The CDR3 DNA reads TGTGCCAGCAGCTTAGGGGTGTCCAATCAGCCCCAGCATTTT. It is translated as CASSLGVSNQPQHF.

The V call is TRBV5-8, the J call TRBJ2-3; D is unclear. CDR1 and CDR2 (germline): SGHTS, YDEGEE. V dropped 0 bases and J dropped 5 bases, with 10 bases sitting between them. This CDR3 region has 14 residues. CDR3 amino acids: CASSLAWAVDTQYF. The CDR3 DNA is TGTGCCAGCAGCTTGGCCTGGGCCGTAGATACGCAGTATTTT.

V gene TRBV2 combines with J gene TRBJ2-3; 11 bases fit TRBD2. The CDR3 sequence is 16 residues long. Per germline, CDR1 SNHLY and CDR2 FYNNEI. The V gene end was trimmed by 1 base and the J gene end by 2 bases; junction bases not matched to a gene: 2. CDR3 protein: CASSEGLAGITDTQYF. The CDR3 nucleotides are TGTGCCAGCAGTGAAGGACTAGCGGGAATCACAGATACGCAGTATTTT.

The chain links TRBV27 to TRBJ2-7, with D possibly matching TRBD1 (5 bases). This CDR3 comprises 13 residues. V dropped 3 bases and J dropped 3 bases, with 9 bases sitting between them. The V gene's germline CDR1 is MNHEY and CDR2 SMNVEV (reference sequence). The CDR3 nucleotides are TGTGCCAGCAGTTTCACAGGAAACTACGAGCAGTACTTC. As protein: CASSFTGNYEQYF.

CDR3 region: CASSEAPGRNNEQFF. CDR3 in DNA: TGCGCCAGCAGCGAAGCCCCCGGACGGAACAATGAGCAGTTCTTC. This chain links TRBV5-1 with TRBJ2-1, with D uncertain. The CDR3 extends over 15 amino acids. CDR1 and CDR2 (germline): SGHRS, YFSETQ. With 4 bases removed from V and 5 bases from J, the gap between germline ends came to 16 bases.

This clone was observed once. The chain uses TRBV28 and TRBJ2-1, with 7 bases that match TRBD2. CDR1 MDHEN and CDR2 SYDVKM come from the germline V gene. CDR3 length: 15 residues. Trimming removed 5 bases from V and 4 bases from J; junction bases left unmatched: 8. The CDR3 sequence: CASSLPSGAYNEQFF. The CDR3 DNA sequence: TGTGCCAGCAGTCTACCTAGCGGAGCTTACAATGAGCAGTTCTTC.

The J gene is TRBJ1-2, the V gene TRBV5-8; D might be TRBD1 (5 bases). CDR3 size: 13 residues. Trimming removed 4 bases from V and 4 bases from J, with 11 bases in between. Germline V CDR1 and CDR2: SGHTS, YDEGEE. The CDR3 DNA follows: TGTGCCAGCAGCGTGGACACACTCTATGGCTACACCTTC. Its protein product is CASSVDTLYGYTF.

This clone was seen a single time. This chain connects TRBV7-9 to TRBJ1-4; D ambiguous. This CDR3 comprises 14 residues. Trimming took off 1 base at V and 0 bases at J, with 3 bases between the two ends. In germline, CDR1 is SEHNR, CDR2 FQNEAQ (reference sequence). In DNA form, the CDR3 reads TGTGCCAGCAGCTTAGGCCCAACTAATGAAAAACTGTTTTTT. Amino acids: CASSLGPTNEKLFF.

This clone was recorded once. CDR3 DNA: TGTGCCAGTAGTATTCGGGGACAGGGCCTCTACAATGAGCAGTTCTTC. Protein product: CASSIRGQGLYNEQFF. V is TRBV19 and J is TRBJ2-1, with 9 bases that match TRBD1. CDR1 is LNHDA and CDR2 is SQIVND in the germline V gene (reference sequence). This CDR3 is 16 amino acids long. After removal of 3 bases from V and 3 bases from J, the junction contained 6 bases not matched to a gene.

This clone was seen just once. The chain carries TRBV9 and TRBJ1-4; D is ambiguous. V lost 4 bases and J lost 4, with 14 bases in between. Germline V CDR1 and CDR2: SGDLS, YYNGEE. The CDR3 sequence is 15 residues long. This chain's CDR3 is CASSPRAVSNEKLFF. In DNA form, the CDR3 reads TGTGCCAGCAGCCCCCGGGCCGTGAGTAATGAAAAACTGTTTTTT.

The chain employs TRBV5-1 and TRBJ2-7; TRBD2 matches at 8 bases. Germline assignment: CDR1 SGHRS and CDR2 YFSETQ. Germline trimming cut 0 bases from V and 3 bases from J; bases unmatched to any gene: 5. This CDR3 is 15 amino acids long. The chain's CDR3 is CASSLEGGLVYEQYF. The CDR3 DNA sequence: TGCGCCAGCAGCTTGGAAGGGGGACTAGTCTACGAGCAGTACTTC. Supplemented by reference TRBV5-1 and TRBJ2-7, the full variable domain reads KAGVTQTPRYLIKTRGQQVTLSCSPISGHRSVSWYQQTPGQGLQFLFEYFSETQRNKGNFPGRFSGRQFSNSRSEMNVSTLELGDSALYLCASSLEGGLVYEQYFGPGTRLTVT.

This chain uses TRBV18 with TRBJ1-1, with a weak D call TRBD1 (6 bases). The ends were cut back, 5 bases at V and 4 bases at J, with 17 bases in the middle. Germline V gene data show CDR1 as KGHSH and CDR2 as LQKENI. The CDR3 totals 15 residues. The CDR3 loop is CASSVEQGRITEAFF. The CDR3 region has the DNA TGTGCCAGCTCAGTGGAACAGGGAAGGATCACTGAAGCTTTCTTT.